The 32 T cell receptor beta chains listed next were all sequenced from one sample in a study of blood T cell repertoires in COVID-19. Sequenced by immunoSEQ multiplex PCR; TCRdb stores in-frame clones only, minus some. The sample has about 320,000 clones; roughly nine tenths are singletons. Input material: PBMCs or T cells enriched from blood (not recorded which). Receptors were obtained from a man between 60 and 70 years old who had recovered from COVID-19.

The CDR3 DNA reads as TGTGCCAGCAGCTTGGTGGGGGGTCCGCGTGGCTACACCTTC. Its translation is CASSLVGGPRGYTF. This chain joins TRBV5-8 and TRBJ1-2; the D gene is possibly TRBD1 (5 bases). The CDR3 length is 14 residues. V was cut by 0 bases and J by 7 bases, with 13 bases left in between. Germline V lookup: CDR1 SGHTS, CDR2 YDEGEE.

The CDR3 nucleotides are TGCGCCAGCAGCTCACAGGGGGCCGGATCTGAAGCTTTCTTT. Amino acids: CASSSQGAGSEAFF. The rearrangement uses TRBV5-1 and TRBJ1-1; TRBD1 matches at 9 bases. Unmatched junction bases numbered 6, after V lost 3 bases and J lost 6 bases. This CDR3 has 14 residues. The germline gives CDR1 SGHRS, CDR2 YFSETQ.

Here the CDR3 reads CASIPGTGEHKLFF. The DNA of the CDR3 is TGTGCCAGCATCCCTGGGACAGGGGAGCATAAACTGTTTTTT. V is TRBV2 and J is TRBJ1-4, with 10 bases identical to TRBD1. The CDR3 is 14 amino acids. With 7 bases clipped from V and 11 bases from J, the junction kept 10 bases outside the gene matches. Looked up from germline, CDR1 is SNHLY and CDR2 is FYNNEI.

This clone has a single count. The chain has TRBV6-2 or TRBV6-3 and TRBJ1-2; no clear D. V was pared by 5 bases and J by 0 bases, with 10 bases between. This CDR3 has 14 amino acids. CDR1 and CDR2 from the germline V gene are MNHEY and SVGEGT. The CDR3 DNA sequence: TGTGCCAGCAGTGTTGGAGTTGCTAACTATGGCTACACCTTC. It translates to CASSVGVANYGYTF.

The gene calls are TRBV7-2 and TRBJ2-7; 8 nucleotides agree with TRBD1. Looked up from germline, CDR1 is SGHTA and CDR2 is FQGNSA. With 5 bases clipped from V and 4 bases from J, the junction kept 10 bases outside the gene matches. There are 15 residues in the CDR3. The CDR3 DNA reads TGTGCCAGCAGCGTAAACAGGGGGTTGGTTTACGAGCAGTACTTC. It codes for CASSVNRGLVYEQYF.

The rearrangement links TRBV18 to TRBJ1-4, with D hard to call. Per germline, CDR1 KGHSH and CDR2 LQKENI. Trimming took off 6 bases at V and 0 bases at J, with 8 bases between the two ends. The CDR3 has 14 amino acids. CDR3 nucleotides: TGTGCCAGCTCCTTCGGGACAACTAATGAAAAACTGTTTTTT. It is translated as CASSFGTTNEKLFF.

The rearrangement uses TRBV5-4 and TRBJ2-3; TRBD2 aligns across 9 bases. CDR3 length: 14 residues. Germline V gene data show CDR1 as SGHNT and CDR2 as YYREEE (reference sequence). J gave up 4 bases and V 3 bases, and 3 bases lay outside the gene matches. CDR3 nucleotides: TGTGCCAGCAGCTCCCGACTAGCGGCAGATACGCAGTATTTT. Translating it yields CASSSRLAADTQYF.

The rearrangement uses TRBV4-2 and TRBJ2-3; 8 nucleotides match TRBD2. CDR1 LGHNA and CDR2 YNFKEQ come from the germline V gene. The CDR3 covers 17 residues. V shed 4 bases, J shed 1 base, and the junction held 10 bases outside the gene matches. CDR3 protein: CASSPPVAGLGTDTQYF. CDR3 DNA sequence: TGTGCCAGCAGCCCACCTGTGGCGGGACTAGGCACAGATACGCAGTATTTT.

The V gene is TRBV2, the J gene TRBJ2-7; 7 nucleotides match TRBD2. CDR1 is SNHLY, CDR2 FYNNEI, per germline. The CDR3 sequence is 15 residues long. With V trimmed by 3 bases and J by 1 base, 6 bases remained unmatched. In nucleotides, the CDR3 is TGTGCCAGCAGTGAGGCGGGAGACTGGTCCTACGAGCAGTACTTC. Protein: CASSEAGDWSYEQYF.

The chain has TRBV5-1 and TRBJ2-5; TRBD1 matches at 8 bases. CDR3 length: 13 amino acids. The J segment lost 0 bases and the V segment lost 7 bases, leaving 2 bases of the junction unmatched. Germline V gene sequence: CDR1 SGHRS, CDR2 YFSETQ. CDR3 sequence reads: CASRGQDQETQYF. As DNA, the CDR3 is TGCGCCAGCCGGGGACAGGACCAAGAGACCCAGTACTTC.

The J gene is TRBJ2-1, the V gene TRBV6-4, with 12 nucleotides matching TRBD2. CDR1 MRHNA and CDR2 SNTAGT come from the germline V gene. The trim removed 3 bases at V and 5 bases at J, leaving 5 bases unmatched. The CDR3 sequence is 16 residues long. The CDR3 region is CASSEGASGRDNEQFF. CDR3 in DNA: TGTGCCAGCAGTGAGGGGGCTAGCGGGAGGGACAATGAGCAGTTCTTC.

This clone has a handful of counts. The chain is built from TRBV6-5 and TRBJ2-7; D is perhaps TRBD2 (6 bases). Germline-derived CDR1 and CDR2 are MNHEY and SVGAGI. The V gene lost 5 bases and the J gene lost 3 bases, with 14 bases spanning the gap. The CDR3 has 14 amino acids. For the CDR3, the DNA is TGTGCCAGCAGTCTGCGGGGAATCGACTACGAGCAGTACTTC. Translating gives CASSLRGIDYEQYF.

The V gene is TRBV18, the J gene TRBJ2-1, with 9 bases fitting TRBD2. The ends lost 2 bases at V and 7 bases at J; junction bases unmatched: 6. Germline CDR1 and CDR2: KGHSH and LQKENI. CDR3 length: 15 residues. As DNA, the CDR3 is TGTGCCAGCTCACCAGTCCTAGCGGGAAAAAATGAGCAGTTCTTC. Its translation is CASSPVLAGKNEQFF.

V gene TRBV12-5 combines with J gene TRBJ1-2; no firm D call. CDR1 is LGHNT, CDR2 FRNRAP, per germline. The germline V and J ends were trimmed by 6 bases and 7 bases, with 18 bases remaining between them. This CDR3 has 14 residues. CDR3 protein: CASGGGFFTSGYTF. CDR3 sequence (DNA): TGTGCTAGTGGCGGCGGTTTCTTTACGAGTGGCTACACCTTC.

The CDR3 nucleotides are TGTGCCAGCAGCTTCGGGACAGGGGTGAACACTGAAGCTTTCTTT. Its translation is CASSFGTGVNTEAFF. This chain uses TRBV7-9 with TRBJ1-1; TRBD1 aligns across 10 bases. The V gene's germline CDR1 is SEHNR and CDR2 FQNEAQ (reference sequence). Trimming took 3 bases from V and 0 from J; bases not matched to a gene: 1. This CDR3 has 15 amino acids.

For the CDR3, the DNA is TGTGCCAGCAGCTCCCCGGGACAGTACAATGAGCAGTTCTTC. Its protein product is CASSSPGQYNEQFF. The gene calls are TRBV5-4 and TRBJ2-1; TRBD1 aligns across 7 bases. Looked up from germline, CDR1 is SGHNT and CDR2 is YYREEE (reference sequence). This CDR3 region has 14 residues. The trim removed 3 bases at V and 4 bases at J, leaving 4 bases unmatched.

As to this clone: The identical CDR3 is also encoded by other nucleotide sequences in the sample. J is TRBJ2-7 and V is TRBV19, with 7 bases that match TRBD1. The germline V gene has CDR1 LNHDA and CDR2 SQIVND (reference sequence). The CDR3 covers 13 residues. The V and J ends lost 6 bases and 0 bases, in that order; junction bases with no gene match: 2. The DNA for the CDR3 is TGTGCCAGTAGCCGGGACAGCTCCTACGAGCAGTACTTC. It yields the protein CASSRDSSYEQYF.

This clone was seen a handful of times. The V and J genes are TRBV4-2 and TRBJ1-5; the D is unclear. The CDR3 runs 13 residues. Per the germline V gene, CDR1 is LGHNA and CDR2 is YNFKEQ. Trimming removed 3 bases from V and 4 bases from J, with 7 bases in between. The CDR3 DNA reads as TGTGCCAGCAGCCATTCAGCGAATCAGCCCCAGCATTTT. This encodes CASSHSANQPQHF.

V and J are TRBV18 and TRBJ2-1; 9 nucleotides agree with TRBD2. CDR3 length: 16 amino acids. V was pared by 0 bases and J by 9 bases, with 9 bases of the junction left unmatched. Germline values: CDR1 KGHSH, CDR2 LQKENI. In nucleotides, the CDR3 is TGTGCCAGCTCACCACCGGGGCTAGCGGGAAATGTTGAGCAGTTCTTC. Its translation is CASSPPGLAGNVEQFF. Full variable domain (missing parts from reference TRBV18 and TRBJ2-1): NAGVMQNPRHLVRRRGQEARLRCSPMKGHSHVYWYRQLPEEGLKFMVYLQKENIIDESGMPKERFSAEFPKEGPSILRIQQVVRGDSAAYFCASSPPGLAGNVEQFFGPGTRLTVL.

The chain combines TRBV27 with TRBJ1-5; weak D call: TRBD1 (6 bases). In germline, CDR1 is MNHEY, CDR2 SMNVEV (reference sequence). The CDR3 spans 16 residues. Between the trimmed V and J ends, which lost 7 bases and 0 bases, there was a span of 16 bases. DNA of the CDR3: TGTGCCAGCAACCCGACAGGCTCGTATAGCAATCAGCCCCAGCATTTT. Protein sequence: CASNPTGSYSNQPQHF.

This clone was observed once. The chain has TRBV18 and TRBJ1-3, with a possible D match to TRBD1 (6 bases). Germline assignment: CDR1 KGHSH and CDR2 LQKENI. The CDR3 covers 16 residues. V shed 2 bases and J shed 0 bases, with 11 bases lying between them. The chain's CDR3 is CASSPDRKLSGNTIYF. The CDR3 bases are TGTGCCAGCTCACCAGACAGGAAACTCTCTGGAAACACCATATATTTT.

V and J are TRBV23-1 and TRBJ2-1; tentative D call: TRBD1 (5 bases). TRBV23-1 falls under the ORF class, with uncertain function. V lost 0 bases, J lost 14 bases, and 14 bases lay in between. This CDR3 comprises 13 residues. CDR3 sequence reads: CASSQSSSLQEFF. DNA for the CDR3: TGCGCCAGCAGTCAATCCTCGTCACTACAGGAGTTCTTC.

The chain joins TRBV13 to TRBJ2-2; D perhaps matches TRBD1 (5 bases). The germline V gene has CDR1 PRHDT and CDR2 FYEKMQ (reference sequence). The CDR3 has 13 amino acids. With 8 bases removed from V and 5 bases from J, the gap between germline ends came to 12 bases. The CDR3 DNA follows: TGTGCCAGCGGGGCGCGCCGGACCGGGGAGCTGTTTTTT. Its protein is CASGARRTGELFF.

This chain links TRBV11-3 with TRBJ2-1; D may be TRBD1 (5 bases). The length of the CDR3 is 16 residues. CDR1 is SGHNT, CDR2 YENEEA, per germline. Trimming stripped 3 bases from V and 0 bases from J, with 12 bases between. CDR3 sequence reads: CASSFLGRASYNEQFF. The DNA of the CDR3 is TGTGCCAGCAGCTTCTTGGGCAGGGCCTCCTACAATGAGCAGTTCTTC.

The genes are TRBV25-1 and TRBJ1-5; no firm D call. The CDR3 is made up of 14 amino acids. Germline loops: CDR1 MGHDK, CDR2 SYGVNS. Between the trimmed V and J ends, which lost 5 bases and 4 bases, there was a span of 12 bases. CDR3 amino acids: CASSMGSGNQPQHF. CDR3 sequence (DNA): TGTGCCAGCAGTATGGGGTCGGGGAATCAGCCCCAGCATTTT.

This chain connects TRBV4-3 to TRBJ2-1; 8 nucleotides agree with TRBD2. From germline, CDR1 is LGHNA and CDR2 YSLEER. The CDR3 has 14 amino acids. Losses at the gene ends were 0 bases for V and 6 bases for J; bases not matched to a gene: 1. The CDR3 sequence is CASSQEGTSNEQFF. CDR3 sequence (DNA): TGCGCCAGCAGCCAAGAGGGGACTAGCAATGAGCAGTTCTTC.

The chain recombines TRBV7-2 with TRBJ2-7, with TRBD2 matching 13 bases. The junction had 9 bases not matched to a gene; V was cut back by 6 bases and J by 7 bases. The CDR3 is made up of 15 amino acids. In germline, CDR1 is SGHTA, CDR2 FQGNSA. The CDR3 spells CASSQTSGGPREQYF. Written as DNA, the CDR3 is TGTGCCAGCAGTCAGACTAGCGGGGGGCCGCGTGAGCAGTACTTC. Combining the CDR3 with reference TRBV7-2 and TRBJ2-7 gives the whole variable domain GAGVSQSPSNKVTEKGKDVELRCDPISGHTALYWYRQSLGQGLEFLIYFQGNSAPDKSGLPSDRFSAERTGGSVSTLTIQRTQQEDSAVYLCASSQTSGGPREQYFGPGTRLTVT.

The chain uses TRBV4-2 and TRBJ2-7; 9 bases agree with TRBD1. V lost 1 base and J lost 2; bases outside the gene matches: 0. The length of the CDR3 is 14 residues. CDR1 and CDR2 (germline): LGHNA, YNFKEQ. CDR3 DNA sequence: TGTGCCAGCAGCCAAGGACAGGGGGCCTACGAGCAGTACTTC. Translated, it gives CASSQGQGAYEQYF.

V gene TRBV7-9 combines with J gene TRBJ2-7, with D possibly matching TRBD1 (5 bases). Trimming pared 1 base from V and 3 bases from J, leaving 13 bases between. Germline-derived CDR1 and CDR2 are SEHNR and FQNEAQ (reference sequence). CDR3 length: 15 residues. CDR3: CASSLVGQGSYEQYF. CDR3 in DNA: TGTGCCAGCAGCTTAGTCGGGCAGGGTAGCTACGAGCAGTACTTC.

The V and J genes are TRBV19 and TRBJ1-6; no firm D call. The germline V gene encodes CDR1 LNHDA and CDR2 SQIVND (reference sequence). The CDR3 runs to 13 residues. The ends were cut back, 9 bases at V and 9 bases at J, with 15 bases in the middle. CDR3 region: CASRRTGGSPLHF. DNA of the CDR3: TGTGCCAGCAGGAGGACGGGCGGTTCACCCCTCCACTTT.

The rearrangement links TRBV30 to TRBJ2-3; 7 nucleotides match TRBD1. CDR1 is GTSNPN, CDR2 SVGIG, per germline (reference sequence). The CDR3 is made up of 15 amino acids. Trimming at V came to 3 bases and at J to 2 bases, leaving 8 bases not matched to a gene. The CDR3 spells CAWRRGDRDTDTQYF. CDR3 DNA: TGTGCCTGGAGGAGGGGCGACAGGGACACAGATACGCAGTATTTT.

Comments on this clone: Within the sample, other DNA sequences also encode this same CDR3. The chain recombines TRBV5-5 with TRBJ2-1; 7 bases are shared with TRBD1. This CDR3 comprises 15 residues. Germline values: CDR1 SGHKS, CDR2 YYEKEE (reference sequence). The V and J ends lost 0 bases and 0 bases, in that order; junction bases with no gene match: 0. Written as DNA, the CDR3 is TGTGCCAGCAGCTTGGGACAGGGCTCCTACAATGAGCAGTTCTTC. Residues: CASSLGQGSYNEQFF.